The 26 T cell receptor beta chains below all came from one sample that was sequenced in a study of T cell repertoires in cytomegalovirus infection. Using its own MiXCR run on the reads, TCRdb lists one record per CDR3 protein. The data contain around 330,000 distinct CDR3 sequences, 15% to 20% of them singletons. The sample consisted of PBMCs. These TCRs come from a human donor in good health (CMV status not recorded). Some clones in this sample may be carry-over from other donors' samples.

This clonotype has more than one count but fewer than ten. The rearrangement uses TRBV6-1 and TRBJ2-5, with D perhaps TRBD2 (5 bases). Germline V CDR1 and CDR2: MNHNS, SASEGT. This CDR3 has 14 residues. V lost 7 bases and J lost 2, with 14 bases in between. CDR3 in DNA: TGTGCCAGCAATCCGCGGGCACAGCAAGAGACCCAGTACTTC. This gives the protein CASNPRAQQETQYF.

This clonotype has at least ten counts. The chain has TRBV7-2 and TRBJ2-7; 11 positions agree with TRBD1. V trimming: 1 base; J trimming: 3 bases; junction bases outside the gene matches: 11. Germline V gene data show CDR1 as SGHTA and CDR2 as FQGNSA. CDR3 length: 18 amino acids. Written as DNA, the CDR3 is TGTGCCAGCAGCTTAGTGGGCGGACAGGGGGCTTGGTTCTACGAGCAGTACTTC. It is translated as CASSLVGGQGAWFYEQYF.

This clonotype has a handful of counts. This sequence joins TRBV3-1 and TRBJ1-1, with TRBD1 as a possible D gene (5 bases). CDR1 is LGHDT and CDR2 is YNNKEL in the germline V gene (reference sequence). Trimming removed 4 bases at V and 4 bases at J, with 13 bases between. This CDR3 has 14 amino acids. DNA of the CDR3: TGTGCCAGCAGCCCCAACAACCAGGGCACTGAAGCTTTCTTT. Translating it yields CASSPNNQGTEAFF.

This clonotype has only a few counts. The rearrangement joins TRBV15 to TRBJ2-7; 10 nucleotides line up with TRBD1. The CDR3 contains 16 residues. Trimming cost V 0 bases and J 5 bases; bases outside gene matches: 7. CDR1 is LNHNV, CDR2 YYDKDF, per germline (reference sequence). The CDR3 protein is CATSRDLWDRGNEQYF. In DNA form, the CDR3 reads TGTGCCACCAGCAGAGATCTCTGGGACAGGGGAAACGAGCAGTACTTC.

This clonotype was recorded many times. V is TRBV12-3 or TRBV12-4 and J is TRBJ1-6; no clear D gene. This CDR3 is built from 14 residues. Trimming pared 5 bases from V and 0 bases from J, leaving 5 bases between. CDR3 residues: CASSLNSYNSPLHF. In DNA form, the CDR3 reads TGTGCCAGCAGTCTCAACTCCTATAATTCACCCCTCCACTTT.

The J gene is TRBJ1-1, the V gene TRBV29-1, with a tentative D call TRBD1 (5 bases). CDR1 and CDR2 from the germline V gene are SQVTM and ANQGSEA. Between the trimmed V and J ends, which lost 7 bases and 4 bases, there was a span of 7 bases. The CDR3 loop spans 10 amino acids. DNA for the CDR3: TGCAGCGACGGGGGCACTGAAGCTTTCTTT. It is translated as CSDGGTEAFF.

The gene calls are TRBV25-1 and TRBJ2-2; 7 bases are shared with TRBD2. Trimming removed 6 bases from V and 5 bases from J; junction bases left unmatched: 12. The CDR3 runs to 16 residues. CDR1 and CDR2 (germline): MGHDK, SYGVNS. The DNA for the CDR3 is TGTGCCAGCAGGATCTCTTTCGGTAGCGGGACCGGGGAGCTGTTTTTT. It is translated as CASRISFGSGTGELFF.

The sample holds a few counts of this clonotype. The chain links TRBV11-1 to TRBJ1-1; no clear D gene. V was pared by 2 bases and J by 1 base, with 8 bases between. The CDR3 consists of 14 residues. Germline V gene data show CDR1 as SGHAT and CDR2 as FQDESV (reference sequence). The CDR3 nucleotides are TGTGCCAGCAGCTTAACGGCCGAGAACACTGAAGCTTTCTTT. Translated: CASSLTAENTEAFF.

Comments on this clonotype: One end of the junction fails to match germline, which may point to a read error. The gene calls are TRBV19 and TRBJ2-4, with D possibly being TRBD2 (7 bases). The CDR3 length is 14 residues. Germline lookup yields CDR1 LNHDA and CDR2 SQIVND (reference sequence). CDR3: CASSETGGSNIQCF. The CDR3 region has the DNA TGTGCCAGTAGCGAAACGGGGGGCTCGAACATTCAGTGCTTC.

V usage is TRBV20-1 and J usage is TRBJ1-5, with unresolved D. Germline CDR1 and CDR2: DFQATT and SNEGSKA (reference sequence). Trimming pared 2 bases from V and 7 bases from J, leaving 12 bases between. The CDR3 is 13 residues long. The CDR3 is CSARPRSDQPQHF. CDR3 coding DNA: TGCAGTGCTAGACCCAGATCCGACCAGCCCCAGCATTTT.

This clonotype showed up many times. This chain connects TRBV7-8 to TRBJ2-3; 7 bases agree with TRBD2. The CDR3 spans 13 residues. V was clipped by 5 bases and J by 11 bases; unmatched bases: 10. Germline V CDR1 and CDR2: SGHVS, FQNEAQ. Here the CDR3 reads CASSGGVGARQYF. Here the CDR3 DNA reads TGTGCCAGCAGCGGGGGGGTGGGAGCTCGGCAGTATTTT.

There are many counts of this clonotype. This chain's CDR3 is CASSQTNRGDTQYF. CDR3 bases: TGTGCCAGCAGTCAGACCAATCGGGGAGATACGCAGTATTTT. The J gene is TRBJ2-3, the V gene TRBV6-1, with D possibly matching TRBD2 (5 bases). The CDR3 is 14 residues long. Germline CDR1 is MNHNS and CDR2 is SASEGT. Trimming took 5 bases from V and 5 from J, leaving 14 bases between them.

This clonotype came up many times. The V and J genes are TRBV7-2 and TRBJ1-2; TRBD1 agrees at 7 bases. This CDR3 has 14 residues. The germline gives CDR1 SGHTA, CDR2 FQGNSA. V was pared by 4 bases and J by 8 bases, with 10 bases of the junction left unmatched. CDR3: CASSSAYRGEGYTF. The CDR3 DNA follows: TGTGCCAGCAGCTCGGCGTACAGGGGCGAGGGCTACACCTTC.

In DNA form, the CDR3 reads TGTGCCAGCAGTGCTGACTCCTCGCCCTACGAGCAGTACTTC. It is translated as CASSADSSPYEQYF. This chain links TRBV12-3 or TRBV12-4 with TRBJ2-7; D gene uncertain. The CDR3 has 14 residues. Between the trimmed V and J ends, which lost 5 bases and 2 bases, there was a span of 13 bases.

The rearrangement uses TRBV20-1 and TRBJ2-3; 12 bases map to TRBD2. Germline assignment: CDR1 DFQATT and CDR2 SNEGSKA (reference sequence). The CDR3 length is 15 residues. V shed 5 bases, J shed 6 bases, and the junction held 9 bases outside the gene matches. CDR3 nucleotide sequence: TGCAGTGCTCTTCACCTAGCGGGGGGGTGGGATACGCAGTATTTT. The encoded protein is CSALHLAGGWDTQYF.

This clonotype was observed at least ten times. The CDR3: CASSELLAGDRTDTQYF. DNA of the CDR3: TGTGCCAGCAGTGAATTGTTAGCAGGCGACCGCACAGATACGCAGTATTTT. V is TRBV6-1 and J is TRBJ2-3; D unclear. Per germline, CDR1 MNHNS and CDR2 SASEGT. Trimming took off 2 bases at V and 1 base at J, with 16 bases between the two ends. This CDR3 is built from 17 residues.

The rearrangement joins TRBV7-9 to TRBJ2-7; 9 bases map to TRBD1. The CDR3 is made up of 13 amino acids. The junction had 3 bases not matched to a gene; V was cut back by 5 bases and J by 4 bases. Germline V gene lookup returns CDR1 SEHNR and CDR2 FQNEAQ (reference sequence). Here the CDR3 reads CASSHRGRYEQYF. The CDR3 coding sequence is TGTGCCAGCAGCCACAGGGGGCGATACGAGCAGTACTTC.

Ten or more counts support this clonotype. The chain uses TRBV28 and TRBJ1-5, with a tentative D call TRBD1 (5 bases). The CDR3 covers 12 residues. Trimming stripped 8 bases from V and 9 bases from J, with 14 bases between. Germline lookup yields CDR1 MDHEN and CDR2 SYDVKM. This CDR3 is CASGTDLGPQHF. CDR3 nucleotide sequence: TGTGCCAGCGGGACGGACCTGGGGCCCCAGCATTTT.

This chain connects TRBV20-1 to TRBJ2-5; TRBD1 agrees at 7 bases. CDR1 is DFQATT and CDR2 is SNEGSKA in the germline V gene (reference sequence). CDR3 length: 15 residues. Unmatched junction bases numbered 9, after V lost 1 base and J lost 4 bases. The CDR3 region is CSARVLGTDRETQYF. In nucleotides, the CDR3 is TGCAGTGCTAGAGTACTCGGGACAGATAGAGAGACCCAGTACTTC.

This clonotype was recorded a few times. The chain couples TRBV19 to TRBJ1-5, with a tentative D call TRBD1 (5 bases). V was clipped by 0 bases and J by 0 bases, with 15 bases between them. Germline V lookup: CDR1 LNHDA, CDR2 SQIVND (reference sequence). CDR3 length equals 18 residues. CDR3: CASSIDRGTGPSNQPQHF. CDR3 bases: TGTGCCAGTAGTATAGATCGCGGAACAGGACCTAGCAATCAGCCCCAGCATTTT.

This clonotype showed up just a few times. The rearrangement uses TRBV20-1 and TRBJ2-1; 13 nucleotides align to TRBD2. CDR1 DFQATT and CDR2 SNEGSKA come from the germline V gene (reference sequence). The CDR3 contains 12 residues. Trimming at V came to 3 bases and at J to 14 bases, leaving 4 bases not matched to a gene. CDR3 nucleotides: TGCAGTGCTAGGACTAGCGGGGGGTCGGAGTTCTTC. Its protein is CSARTSGGSEFF.

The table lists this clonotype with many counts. The CDR3 DNA reads TGTGCCAGCAGCTTATTAAGGGCCGTGGGACATGAGACCCAGTACTTC. Its translation is CASSLLRAVGHETQYF. The V and J genes are TRBV7-2 and TRBJ2-5, with a possible D match to TRBD1 (6 bases). Germline-derived CDR1 and CDR2 are SGHTA and FQGNSA. The CDR3 has 16 residues. Trimming removed 2 bases from V and 5 bases from J, with 18 bases in between.

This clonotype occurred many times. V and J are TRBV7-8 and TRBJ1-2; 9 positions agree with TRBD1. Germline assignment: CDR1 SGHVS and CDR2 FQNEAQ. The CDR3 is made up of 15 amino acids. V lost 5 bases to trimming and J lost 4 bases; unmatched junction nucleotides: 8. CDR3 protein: CASSHVWTGAYGYTF. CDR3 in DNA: TGTGCCAGCAGCCACGTCTGGACAGGGGCCTATGGCTACACCTTC.

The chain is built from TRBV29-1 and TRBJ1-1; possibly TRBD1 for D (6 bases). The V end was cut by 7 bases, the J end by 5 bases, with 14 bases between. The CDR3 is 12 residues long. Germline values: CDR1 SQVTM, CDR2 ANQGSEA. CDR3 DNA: TGCAGCGGGCAGGGGATCTTGACTGAAGCTTTCTTT. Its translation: CSGQGILTEAFF. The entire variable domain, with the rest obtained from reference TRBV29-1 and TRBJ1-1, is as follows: SAVISQKPSRDICQRGTSLTIQCQVDSQVTMMFWYRQQPGQSLTLIATANQGSEATYESGFVIDKFPISRPNLTFSTLTVSNMSPEDSSIYLCSGQGILTEAFFGQGTRLTVV.

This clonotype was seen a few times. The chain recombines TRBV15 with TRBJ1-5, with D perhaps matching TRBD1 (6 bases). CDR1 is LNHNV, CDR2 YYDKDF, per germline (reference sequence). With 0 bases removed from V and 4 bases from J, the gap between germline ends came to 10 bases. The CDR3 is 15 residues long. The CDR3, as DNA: TGTGCCACCAGCAGAGAGGGGGGGGCGAATCAGCCCCAGCATTTT. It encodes CATSREGGANQPQHF.

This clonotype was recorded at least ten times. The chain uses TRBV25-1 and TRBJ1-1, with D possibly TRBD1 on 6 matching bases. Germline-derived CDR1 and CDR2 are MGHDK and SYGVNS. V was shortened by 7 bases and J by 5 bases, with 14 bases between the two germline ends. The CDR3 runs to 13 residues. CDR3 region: CASTSGARTEAFF. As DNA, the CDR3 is TGTGCCAGCACCTCGGGGGCGCGGACTGAAGCTTTCTTT.